A single sample gave rise to the 5 T cell receptor beta chains below, sequenced in a study of blood T cell repertoires in COVID-19. Generated by immunoSEQ multiplex PCR, the TCRdb table keeps only in-frame clones and is missing some. This sample yields 150,000 or so clones, of which 70% to 90% are seen a single time; roughly 8% belongs to the top ten. The sample comprised peripheral blood. All receptors derive from a woman aged 60-75 years with acute or convalescent COVID-19.

V usage is TRBV25-1 and J usage is TRBJ2-1; D gene ambiguous. The CDR3 extends over 16 amino acids. The germline V gene has CDR1 MGHDK and CDR2 SYGVNS. V was pared by 3 bases and J by 4 bases, with 16 bases between. CDR3 in amino acids: CASSDPGPVGYNEQFF. For the CDR3, the DNA is TGTGCCAGCAGTGACCCGGGTCCGGTCGGGTACAATGAGCAGTTCTTC.

The rearrangement joins TRBV15 to TRBJ1-4; 8 bases are a match to TRBD1. The CDR3 sequence is 17 residues long. J was trimmed by 7 bases and V by 1 base; bases with no gene match: 11. Per germline, CDR1 LNHNV and CDR2 YYDKDF (reference sequence). Here the CDR3 DNA reads TGTGCCACCAGCAGAGGAAACAGGGGGGAACCGAGTGAAAAACTGTTTTTT. Its translation is CATSRGNRGEPSEKLFF.

The chain joins TRBV9 to TRBJ1-1, with D tentatively TRBD1 (5 bases). CDR3 length: 15 residues. Trimming removed 2 bases at V and 1 base at J, with 12 bases between. The germline gives CDR1 SGDLS, CDR2 YYNGEE. The CDR3 DNA sequence: TGTGCCAGCAGCGTCTCAGGGATGGGGAACACTGAAGCTTTCTTT. Protein product: CASSVSGMGNTEAFF.

The chain is built from TRBV7-6 and TRBJ2-3, with TRBD2 identical over 13 bases. V dropped 5 bases and J dropped 5; count of bases not matched to a gene: 10. The germline CDR1 and CDR2 sequences are SGHVS and FNYEAQ. This CDR3 is 17 amino acids long. The CDR3 bases are TGTGCCAGCAGCCACCTGACTAGCGGGGGGCGTGTAGATACGCAGTATTTT. Its translation: CASSHLTSGGRVDTQYF. The whole variable domain, filled in from reference TRBV7-6 and TRBJ2-3, reads GAGVSQSPRYKVTKRGQDVALRCDPISGHVSLYWYRQALGQGPEFLTYFNYEAQQDKSGLPNDRFSAERPEGSISTLTIQRTEQRDSAMYRCASSHLTSGGRVDTQYFGPGTRLTVL.

V gene TRBV4-1 combines with J gene TRBJ2-1; D is undetermined. Trimming took 1 base from V and 4 from J, leaving 11 bases between them. Germline V gene sequence: CDR1 MGHRA, CDR2 YSYEKL. The CDR3 is 15 residues long. CDR3 amino acids: CASSQGANTYNEQFF. In DNA, the CDR3 is TGCGCCAGCAGCCAAGGAGCAAATACTTACAATGAGCAGTTCTTC.